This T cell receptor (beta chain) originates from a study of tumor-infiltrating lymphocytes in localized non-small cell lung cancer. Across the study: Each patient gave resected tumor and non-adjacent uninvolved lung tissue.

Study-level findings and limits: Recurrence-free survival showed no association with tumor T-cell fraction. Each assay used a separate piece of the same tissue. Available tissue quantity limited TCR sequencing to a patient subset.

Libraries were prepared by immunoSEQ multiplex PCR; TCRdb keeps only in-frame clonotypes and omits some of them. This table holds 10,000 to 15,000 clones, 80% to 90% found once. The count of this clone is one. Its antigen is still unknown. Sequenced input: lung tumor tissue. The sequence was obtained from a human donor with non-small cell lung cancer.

The CDR3 spells CASSLDGANVLTF. The CDR3 nucleotides are TGTGCCAGCAGCTTGGATGGGGCCAACGTCCTGACTTTC. The V and J genes are TRBV7-3 and TRBJ2-6; no firm D call. V was shortened by 3 bases and J by 3 bases, with 3 bases between the two germline ends. The germline V gene has CDR1 SGHTA and CDR2 FQGTGA. The CDR3 loop spans 13 amino acids. Full variable domain (missing parts from reference TRBV7-3 and TRBJ2-6): GAGVSQTPSNKVTEKGKYVELRCDPISGHTALYWYRQSLGQGPEFLIYFQGTGAADDSGLPNDRFFAVRPEGSVSTLKIQRTERGDSAVYLCASSLDGANVLTFGAGSRLTVL.